The text below deals with one T cell receptor (beta chain). Its matching antigen is unknown. A much larger clone differs from this one at a single base, so this may be a read error. The sample comes from a study of molecular identifiers for immune sequencing clone quantification. Study observations and caveats: Clones above 20 RNA copies contained over 97% of effector molecules and under 1% of naive molecules.

The sorting of naive CD8 T cells used the CD8+CD4-CCR7+CD45RA+ phenotype. The CDR3 length is 12 residues. From germline, CDR1 is MNHEY and CDR2 SVGEGT. MiXCR was run by TCRdb on the PCR reads, yielding one entry per CDR3 protein. The sample lists over 600,000 distinct CDR3 sequences, 15% to 20% occurring once. Specimen: naive CD8+ T cells from blood, with Jurkat cell RNA spiked in. As to subset: FACS-sorted CD8+CD4-CCR7+CD45RA+ naive T cells. This TCR was recovered from a human donor in good health. Some libraries in this study had Jurkat cell RNA spiked in. This chain uses TRBV6-2 or TRBV6-3 with TRBJ2-3; D unclear. The CDR3 nucleotides are TGTGCCGGCAGTTACTTCGGAGATACGCAGTATTTT. Amino acids: CAGSYFGDTQYF.